This T cell receptor (beta chain) emerged from a study of HIV-infected children after antiretroviral therapy interruption (dated by TCRdb to between 2018 and 2021). For context, the study as a whole: Eight children, all with CD4+ count above 500 and viral load below 50 copies/ml, were included, of whom four were on planned treatment interruption and four were on continuous treatment. A median age of around 10 years was recorded in the interruption group, and a median age of approximately 8 years was recorded in the continuous treatment group. Recorded exposure to EBV and CMV was present in most of the participating children. Interruption-arm samples came from week 0, week 12, end of interruption (week 24 or 48), and about 3 years after study end. For the continuous-treatment arm, samples from the corresponding weeks 0, 48 and 150 were analyzed. TCR repertoires were compared between children on planned treatment interruption and children on continuous antiretroviral treatment, alongside thymic output measurements.

This clonotype showed up many times. Its antigen has not been determined. Qualities for individual bases were not recorded, and no much larger clone is one base off. What the treatment or condition label conveys for this sample: PENTA 11 planned treatment interruption arm or continuous ART arm. Children from the United Kingdom aged 2 to 15 years who had been given at least three-drug ART for at least 24 weeks were enrolled as participants. Cryopreserved PBMCs containing at least 5 million viable cells were needed, and a handful of candidate patients were excluded because their viable PBMC yield was low. Naive CD4+ CD45RA+ CD45RO- T cells were FACS-sorted from thawed PBMCs on a FACSAria III cell sorter. The sorted cells were fixed, and RNA was then extracted with the RNeasy FFPE kit and afterward with the RNeasy Micro kit. Libraries were built with 3' RACE. TCR libraries were constructed from RNA with a 3' RACE protocol that used unique molecular identifiers to correct for PCR amplification bias. Amplicon libraries were pooled in groups of up to roughly 12 and sequenced on an Illumina MiSeq using v2 2x250 paired-end chemistry. For the original study's pipeline: Decombinator was used to process the reads, assigning V and J genes and CDR3 and applying barcode-based correction of errors and PCR bias. Repertoires were subsampled to equal depth before Gini coefficient calculation using the R ineq package. CDR3 similarity was assessed with GLIPH, Hamming distance and a shared triplet metric. Using fastp at Q25 and MiXCR, TCRdb reprocessed the public reads and kept productive beta chains. All rows with the same CDR3 protein become a single entry with the most common DNA and genes. The V and J calls and clone size are TCRdb's, not the authors'. The sample table records about 89,000 distinct CDR3 sequences; about 6.9% of these occur just once. The top ten constitute 0.9% to 1.4% of the sample.

What the study reported, not specific to this receptor: The naive CD4+ Gini coefficient rose by the end of treatment interruption, suggesting clonal expansion, and returned to baseline by 3 years. The small number of patients is a limitation of the study, so the data should be interpreted with caution. In the naive CD4+ repertoires of PTI patients, CDR3 sharing between time points dropped after the start of interruption, while many sequences were shared between the end of interruption and 3 years later. The sorted CD45RA+ naive cells might contain minor non-naive CD45RA+ populations, such as EMRA or stem memory cells.

The source was CD45RA+ CD4+ T cells from PBMCs, pooled from several time points, collected from a donor given antiretroviral therapy, either interrupted or continuous. This specimen's cell subset or site label, per the study, means: naive CD4+ CD45RA+ CD45RO- T cells. The sequence came from a pool of human donors with HIV.

The nucleotides read TGCGCCAGCAGCTTGATAGGGGTGAACACCGGGGAGCTGTTTTTT. This yields the protein CASSLIGVNTGELFF. The chain is made from TRBV5-1 and TRBJ2-2; a weak D assignment points to TRBD1 (5 bases agree). V lost 1 base and J lost 1 base; the stretch between them is 8 bases long. In the germline V gene, CDR1 corresponds to SGHRS and CDR2 to YFSETQ. Spanning cysteine to phenylalanine, the CDR3 consists of 15 amino acids. Of all the DNA, just the CDR3 is kept, 45 bases in frame from base 1.